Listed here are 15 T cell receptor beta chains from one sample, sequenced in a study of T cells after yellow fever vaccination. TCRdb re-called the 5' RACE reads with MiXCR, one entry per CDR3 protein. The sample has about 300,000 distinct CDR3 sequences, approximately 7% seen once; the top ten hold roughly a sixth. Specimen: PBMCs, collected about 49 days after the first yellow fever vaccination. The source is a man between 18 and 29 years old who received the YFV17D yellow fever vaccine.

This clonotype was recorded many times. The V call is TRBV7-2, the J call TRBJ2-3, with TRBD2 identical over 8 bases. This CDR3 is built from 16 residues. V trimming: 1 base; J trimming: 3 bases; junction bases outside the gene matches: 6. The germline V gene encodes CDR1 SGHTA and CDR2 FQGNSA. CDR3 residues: CASSLGPGGMTDTQYF. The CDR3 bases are TGTGCCAGCAGCTTAGGGCCGGGGGGGATGACAGATACGCAGTATTTT.

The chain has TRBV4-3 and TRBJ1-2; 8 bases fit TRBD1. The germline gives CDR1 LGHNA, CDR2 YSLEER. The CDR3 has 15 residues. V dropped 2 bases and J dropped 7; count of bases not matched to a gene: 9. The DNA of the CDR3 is TGCGCCAGCAGCCAACAGGGGGCAGGCGGTATTGGCTACACCTTC. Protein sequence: CASSQQGAGGIGYTF.

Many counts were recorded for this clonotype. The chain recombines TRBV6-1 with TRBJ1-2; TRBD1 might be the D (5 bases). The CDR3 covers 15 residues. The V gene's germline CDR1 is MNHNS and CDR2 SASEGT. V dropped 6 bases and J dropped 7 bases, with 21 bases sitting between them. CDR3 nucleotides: TGTGCCAGCAGCCCCACGCCGCCCAGGGCTGGTGGCTACACCTTC. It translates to CASSPTPPRAGGYTF.

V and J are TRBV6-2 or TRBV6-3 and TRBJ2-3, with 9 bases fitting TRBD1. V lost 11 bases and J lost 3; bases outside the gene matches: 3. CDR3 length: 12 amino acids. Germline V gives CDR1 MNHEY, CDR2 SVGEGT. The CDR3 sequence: CAGQGTTDTQYF. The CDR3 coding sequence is TGTGCCGGACAGGGGACGACAGATACGCAGTATTTT.

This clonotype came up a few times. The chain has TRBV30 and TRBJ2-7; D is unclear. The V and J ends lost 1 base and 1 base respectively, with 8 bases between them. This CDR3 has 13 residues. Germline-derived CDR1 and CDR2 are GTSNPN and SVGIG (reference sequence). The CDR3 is CAWSGPGSYEQYF. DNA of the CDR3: TGTGCCTGGAGTGGGCCAGGATCCTACGAGCAGTACTTC.

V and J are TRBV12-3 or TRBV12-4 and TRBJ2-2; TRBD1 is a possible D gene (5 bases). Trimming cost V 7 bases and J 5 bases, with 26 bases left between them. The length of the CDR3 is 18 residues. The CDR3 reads CASTLRRAGQWETGELFF. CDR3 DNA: TGTGCCAGCACTCTCCGCCGCGCAGGGCAGTGGGAAACCGGGGAGCTGTTTTTT.

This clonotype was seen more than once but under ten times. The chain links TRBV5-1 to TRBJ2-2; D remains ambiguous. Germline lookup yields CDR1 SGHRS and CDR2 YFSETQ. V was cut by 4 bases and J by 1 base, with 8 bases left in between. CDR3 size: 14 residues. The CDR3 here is CASSVRQNTGELFF. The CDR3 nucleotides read TGCGCCAGCAGCGTGAGACAGAACACCGGGGAGCTGTTTTTT.

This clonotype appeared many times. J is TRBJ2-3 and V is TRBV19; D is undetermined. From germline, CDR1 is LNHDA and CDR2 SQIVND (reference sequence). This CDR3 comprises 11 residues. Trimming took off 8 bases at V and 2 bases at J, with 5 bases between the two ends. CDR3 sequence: CASLLTDTQYF. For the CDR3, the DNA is TGTGCCAGTCTGCTCACAGATACGCAGTATTTT.

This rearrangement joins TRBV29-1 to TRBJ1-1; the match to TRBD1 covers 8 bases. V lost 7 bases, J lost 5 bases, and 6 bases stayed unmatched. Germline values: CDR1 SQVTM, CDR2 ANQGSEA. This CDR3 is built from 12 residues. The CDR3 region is CSAAGQGTEAFF. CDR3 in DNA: TGCAGCGCTGCTGGACAGGGAACTGAAGCTTTCTTT.

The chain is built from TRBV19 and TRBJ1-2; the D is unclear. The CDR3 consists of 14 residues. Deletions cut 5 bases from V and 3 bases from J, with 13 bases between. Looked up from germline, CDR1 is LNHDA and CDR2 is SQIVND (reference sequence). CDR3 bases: TGTGCCAGTAGTCCCCAGGAAACCTACTATGGCTACACCTTC. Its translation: CASSPQETYYGYTF. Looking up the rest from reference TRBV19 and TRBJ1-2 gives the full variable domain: DGGITQSPKYLFRKEGQNVTLSCEQNLNHDAMYWYRQDPGQGLRLIYYSQIVNDFQKGDIAEGYSVSREKKESFPLTVTSAQKNPTAFYLCASSPQETYYGYTFGSGTRLTVV.

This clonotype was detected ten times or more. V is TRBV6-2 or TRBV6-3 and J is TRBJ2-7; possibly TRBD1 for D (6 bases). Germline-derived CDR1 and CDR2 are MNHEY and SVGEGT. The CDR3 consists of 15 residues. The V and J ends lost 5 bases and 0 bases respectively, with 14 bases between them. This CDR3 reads CASSRGQKSSYEQYV. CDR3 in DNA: TGTGCCAGCAGTCGCGGACAGAAAAGCTCCTACGAGCAGTACGTC.

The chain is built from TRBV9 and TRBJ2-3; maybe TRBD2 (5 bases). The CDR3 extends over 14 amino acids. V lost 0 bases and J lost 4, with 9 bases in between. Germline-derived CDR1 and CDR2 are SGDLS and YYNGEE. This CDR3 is CASSVDPSPDTQYF. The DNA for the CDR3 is TGTGCCAGCAGCGTAGATCCTAGCCCAGATACGCAGTATTTT. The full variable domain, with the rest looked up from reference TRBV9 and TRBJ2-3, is DSGVTQTPKHLITATGQRVTLRCSPRSGDLSVYWYQQSLDQGLQFLIQYYNGEERAKGNILERFSAQQFPDLHSELNLSSLELGDSALYFCASSVDPSPDTQYFGPGTRLTVL.

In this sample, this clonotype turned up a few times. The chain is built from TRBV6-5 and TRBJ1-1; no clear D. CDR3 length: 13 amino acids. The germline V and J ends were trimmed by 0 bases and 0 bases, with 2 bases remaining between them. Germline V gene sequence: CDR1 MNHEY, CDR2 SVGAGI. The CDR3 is CASSYSVNTEAFF. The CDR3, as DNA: TGTGCCAGCAGTTACTCTGTGAACACTGAAGCTTTCTTT.

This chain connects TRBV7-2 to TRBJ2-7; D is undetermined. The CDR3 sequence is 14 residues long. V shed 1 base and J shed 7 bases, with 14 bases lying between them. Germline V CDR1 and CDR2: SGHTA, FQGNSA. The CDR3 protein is CASSLVLQPWEQYF. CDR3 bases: TGTGCCAGCAGCTTAGTTCTCCAACCGTGGGAGCAGTACTTC.

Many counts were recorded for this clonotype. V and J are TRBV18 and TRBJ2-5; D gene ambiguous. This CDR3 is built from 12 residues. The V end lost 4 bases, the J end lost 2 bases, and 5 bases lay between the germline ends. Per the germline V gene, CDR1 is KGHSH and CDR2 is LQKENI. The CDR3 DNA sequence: TGTGCCAGCTCACAGGGACAAGAGACCCAGTACTTC. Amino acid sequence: CASSQGQETQYF. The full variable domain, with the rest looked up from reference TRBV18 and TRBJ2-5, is NAGVMQNPRHLVRRRGQEARLRCSPMKGHSHVYWYRQLPEEGLKFMVYLQKENIIDESGMPKERFSAEFPKEGPSILRIQQVVRGDSAAYFCASSQGQETQYFGPGTRLLVL.